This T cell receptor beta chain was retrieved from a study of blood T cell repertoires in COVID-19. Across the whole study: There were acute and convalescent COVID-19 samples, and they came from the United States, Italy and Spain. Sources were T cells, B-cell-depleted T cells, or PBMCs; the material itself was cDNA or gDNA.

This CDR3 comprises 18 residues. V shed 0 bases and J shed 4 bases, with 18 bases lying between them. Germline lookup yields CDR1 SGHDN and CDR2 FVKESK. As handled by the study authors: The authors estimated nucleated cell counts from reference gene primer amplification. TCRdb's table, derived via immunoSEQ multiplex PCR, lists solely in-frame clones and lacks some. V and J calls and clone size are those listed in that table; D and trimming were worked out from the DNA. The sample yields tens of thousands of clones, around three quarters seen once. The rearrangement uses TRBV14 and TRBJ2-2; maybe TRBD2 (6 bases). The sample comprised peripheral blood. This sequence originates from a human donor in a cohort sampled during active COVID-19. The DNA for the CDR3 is TGTGCCAGCAGCCAAGAGGGAGGAATCGCGTACGTCACCGGGGAGCTGTTTTTT. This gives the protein CASSQEGGIAYVTGELFF.